Included here is one TCR beta chain sequence, with context. Original methodology: Counts of nucleated cells, estimated from reference gene primer amplification, were obtained. Measured with immunoSEQ multiplex PCR; TCRdb has only the in-frame clones, and not every one. The DNA gave D and trimming, while V, J and clone size come from that table. The table has over 200,000 clones, approximately 91% seen once. The sample comes from a study of blood T cell repertoires in COVID-19. Turning to the study itself: The United States, Italy and Spain provided the acute and convalescent COVID-19 samples.

Germline V CDR1 and CDR2: LNHNV, YYDKDF (reference sequence). The CDR3 covers 14 residues. V trimming: 2 bases; J trimming: 4 bases; junction bases outside the gene matches: 1. The J gene is TRBJ2-3, the V gene TRBV15; TRBD2 matches 9 bases. The TCR originated in an older woman with acute or convalescent COVID-19. Source material: peripheral blood. The CDR3 loop is CATSRLAGSDTQYF. DNA for the CDR3: TGTGCCACCAGCAGACTAGCGGGGTCAGATACGCAGTATTTT.